This T cell receptor beta chain is from a study of blood T cell repertoires in COVID-19 (TCRdb year 2020). Regarding the study in general: Samples from collaborators originated in the United States, Italy and Spain and spanned both the acute and convalescent phases of COVID-19. The prospective study material was composed of cDNA or gDNA derived from T cells, B-cell-depleted T cells, or PBMCs. Subjects who had been exposed to COVID-19, were actively infected with it, or had recovered from it provided the deeply sampled blood TCRbeta repertoires that made up the dataset. The repertoires were made available in a free public database intended to serve as a resource for research on the immune response to SARS-CoV-2. Samples were obtained from the ongoing ImmuneRACE study (first 160 participants) and from 950 to 1,500 subjects provided by 6 global collaborators. A de-identified subject ID, COVID-19 status, age in years and sex were almost always included in the sample metadata. Where available, HLA class I and class II types were taken from metadata supplied by the sample provider and were not determined by assay-based typing.

TCRbeta CDR3 regions were amplified from genomic DNA by means of the immunoSEQ Assay, a bias-controlled multiplex PCR. The paper's processing steps were these. The number of nucleated cells in each sample was estimated from the amplification of reference gene primers within the assay. To quantify the absolute abundance of each unique TCRbeta CDR3 rearrangement, sequence reads were collapsed and filtered. For each sample, productive Simpson clonality was calculated as the square root of Simpson's diversity index over productive rearrangements. TCRdb limited this immuneACCESS table to in-frame rearrangements with V and J called. A share of clones is missing; checked studies link under half to unresolved V genes, and the rest is unexplained. The V and J calls and the clone size are those of that table, but D and trimming were determined from the DNA. The sample has approximately 200,000 clones on record, approximately 85% of them singletons. Jointly, the top ten make up over 2.5% of the sample.

Overall study results and their limits: The amount of clinical and demographic metadata varied by source and participant and was provided uncurated.

To note about this clone: The clone's antigen remains unknown. Within one base of it there is no much larger clone, and no base qualities were kept.

Counted from cysteine to phenylalanine, this CDR3 has 16 amino acids. Only the CDR3 DNA stays, 48 bases, in frame from base 1. Whole blood was collected in K2EDTA tubes by collaborating institutions according to the institutions' own protocols. For TCRbeta analysis, collaborators shipped samples in one of three forms: frozen whole blood, isolated PBMCs, or DNA extracted from either of those sample types. The rearranged chain carries TRBV12-2 and TRBJ2-1; the listed D gene, TRBD2, was not tested against the DNA. TRBV12-2 is a recognized pseudogene. Material: peripheral blood. The sequence was obtained from a man aged 55 to 70 with acute or convalescent COVID-19. The CDR3 in this case is CASRPTGLAAYNEQFF. The DNA is as follows: TGTGCAAGTCGCCCGACAGGACTAGCGGCCTACAATGAGCAGTTCTTC.